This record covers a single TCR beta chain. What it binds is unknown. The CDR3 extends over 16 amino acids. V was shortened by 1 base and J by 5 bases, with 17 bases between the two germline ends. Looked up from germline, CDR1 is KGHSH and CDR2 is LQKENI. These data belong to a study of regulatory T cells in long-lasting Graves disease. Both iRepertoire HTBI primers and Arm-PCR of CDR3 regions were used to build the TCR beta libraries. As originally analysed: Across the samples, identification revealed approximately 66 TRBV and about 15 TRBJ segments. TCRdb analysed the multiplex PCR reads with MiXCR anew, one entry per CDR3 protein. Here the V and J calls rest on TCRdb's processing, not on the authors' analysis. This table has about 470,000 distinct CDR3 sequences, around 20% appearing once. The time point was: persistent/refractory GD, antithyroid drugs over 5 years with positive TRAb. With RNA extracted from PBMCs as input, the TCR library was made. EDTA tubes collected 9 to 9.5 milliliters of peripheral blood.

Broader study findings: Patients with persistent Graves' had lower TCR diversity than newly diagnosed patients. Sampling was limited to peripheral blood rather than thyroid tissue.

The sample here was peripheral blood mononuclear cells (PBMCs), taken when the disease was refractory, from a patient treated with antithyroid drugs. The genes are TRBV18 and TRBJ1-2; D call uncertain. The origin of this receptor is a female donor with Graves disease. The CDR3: CASSPRQAPGLYGYTF. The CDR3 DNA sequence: TGTGCCAGCTCACCACGACAAGCCCCCGGGCTATATGGCTACACCTTC.